Shown below are 25 T cell receptor beta chains from a single sample sequenced in a study of cytomegalovirus exposure and HLA in healthy donors. Primers for the PCR totalled 60 Vbeta and 13 Jbeta. The protocol was immunoSEQ multiplex PCR, while the TCRdb copy is restricted to in-frame clones and leaves out a portion. In the table there are approximately 210,000 clones, 77% of which are singletons. Source material: PBMCs. The origin of the receptors is a woman in her thirties in good health and CMV-seropositive.

The sample holds one count of this clone. The chain recombines TRBV9 with TRBJ2-5; the match to TRBD2 covers 7 bases. With V trimmed by 4 bases and J by 2 bases, 8 bases remained unmatched. This CDR3 comprises 15 residues. Germline loops: CDR1 SGDLS, CDR2 YYNGEE. DNA of the CDR3: TGTGCCAGCAGCCTGTGGGGGGGACCTCAAGAGACCCAGTACTTC. It encodes CASSLWGGPQETQYF.

This sequence joins TRBV6-5 and TRBJ1-1; no reliable D call. CDR1 is MNHEY and CDR2 is SVGAGI in the germline V gene. The CDR3 contains 16 residues. Trimming took 0 bases from V and 1 from J, leaving 12 bases between them. The CDR3 DNA follows: TGTGCCAGCAGTTACTCGAAGATGCGGCCGAACACTGAAGCTTTCTTT. It yields the protein CASSYSKMRPNTEAFF.

The chain carries TRBV10-3 and TRBJ1-1; D is unresolved. Germline V lookup: CDR1 ENHRY, CDR2 SYGVKD. The CDR3 consists of 13 residues. V lost 7 bases and J 1 base, leaving 10 bases between the germline ends. The CDR3 coding sequence is TGTGCCATCAAGGCCGCGGGGAACACTGAAGCTTTCTTT. It is translated as CAIKAAGNTEAFF.

The chain has TRBV5-1 and TRBJ2-1; possibly TRBD2 for D (5 bases). Germline V lookup: CDR1 SGHRS, CDR2 YFSETQ. V lost 1 base and J 8 bases, leaving 7 bases between the germline ends. The CDR3 runs to 12 residues. The DNA for the CDR3 is TGCGCCAGCAGCTTGCCGCGGGATGAGCAGTTCTTC. Translation gives CASSLPRDEQFF.

The rearrangement joins TRBV4-2 to TRBJ2-1; D unclear. CDR1 and CDR2 (germline): LGHNA, YNFKEQ. The CDR3 is made up of 16 amino acids. V shed 0 bases and J shed 0 bases, with 9 bases lying between them. The CDR3 nucleotides are TGTGCCAGCAGCCAAGATAGCCTGAGCTCCTACAATGAGCAGTTCTTC. It is translated as CASSQDSLSSYNEQFF.

This chain uses TRBV7-2 with TRBJ2-5; maybe TRBD2 (5 bases). Looked up from germline, CDR1 is SGHTA and CDR2 is FQGNSA. CDR3 length equals 14 residues. With 8 bases removed from V and 0 bases from J, the gap between germline ends came to 13 bases. The CDR3 protein is CASSRDGNQETQYF. The CDR3 DNA reads TGTGCCAGCTCCCGTGACGGGAACCAAGAGACCCAGTACTTC.

This sequence joins TRBV7-2 and TRBJ1-5; no clear D. The CDR3 spans 15 residues. Trimming removed 4 bases from V and 4 bases from J, with 14 bases in between. Germline V gene lookup returns CDR1 SGHTA and CDR2 FQGNSA. The CDR3 DNA reads as TGTGCCAGCAGCTCAGGTGGTTTTAGAAATCAGCCCCAGCATTTT. Translated: CASSSGGFRNQPQHF.

The V call is TRBV29-1, the J call TRBJ1-1, with a weak D call TRBD1 (5 bases). The CDR3 is made up of 12 amino acids. Germline loops: CDR1 SQVTM, CDR2 ANQGSEA. The CDR3 sequence: CTSARGNTEAFF. Here the CDR3 DNA reads TGCACCTCGGCAAGGGGGAACACTGAAGCTTTCTTT.

The chain couples TRBV25-1 to TRBJ1-4; D gene uncertain. The CDR3 totals 15 residues. Per the germline V gene, CDR1 is MGHDK and CDR2 is SYGVNS. V was shortened by 5 bases and J by 0 bases, with 10 bases between the two germline ends. This CDR3 is CASSFVTTTNEKLFF. The CDR3 DNA sequence: TGTGCCAGCAGTTTTGTAACTACAACTAATGAAAAACTGTTTTTT.

This clone showed up just a few times. The DNA for the CDR3 is TGTGCCACATCCGCCCCGGGGGGCCAAGAGACCCAGTACTTC. Its protein is CATSAPGGQETQYF. The V gene is TRBV10-3, the J gene TRBJ2-5; 7 nucleotides match TRBD2. Germline V gene sequence: CDR1 ENHRY, CDR2 SYGVKD. CDR3 length equals 14 residues. The junction had 9 bases not matched to a gene; V was cut back by 10 bases and J by 1 base.

J is TRBJ1-2 and V is TRBV30, with TRBD1 as a possible D gene (5 bases). Germline-derived CDR1 and CDR2 are GTSNPN and SVGIG (reference sequence). V was pared by 0 bases and J by 4 bases, with 12 bases between. This CDR3 has 14 amino acids. In DNA form, the CDR3 reads TGTGCCTGGAGTGTAGGGGTTTTCGGCTATGGCTACACCTTC. Residues: CAWSVGVFGYGYTF.

This chain connects TRBV21-1 to TRBJ2-1; the DNA was not compared with TRBD2, the D call given in the table. TRBV21-1 is a pseudogene. This CDR3 contains 16 residues. CDR3 sequence reads: CASSNGLAGGRNEQFF. The DNA of the CDR3 is TGTGCCAGCAGTAACGGCCTAGCGGGTGGACGAAATGAGCAGTTCTTC.

The rearrangement joins TRBV15 to TRBJ1-4, with 10 positions matching TRBD1. With 3 bases clipped from V and 7 bases from J, the junction kept 8 bases outside the gene matches. Germline V CDR1 and CDR2: LNHNV, YYDKDF (reference sequence). The CDR3 extends over 16 amino acids. DNA for the CDR3: TGTGCCACCAGCAGTGATGCGGGACAGGGGTCTGAAAAACTGTTTTTT. Translating gives CATSSDAGQGSEKLFF.

The chain carries TRBV7-2 and TRBJ2-2; TRBD1 matches at 9 bases. CDR1 and CDR2 (germline): SGHTA, FQGNSA. V lost 5 bases, J lost 0 bases, and 4 bases stayed unmatched. This CDR3 has 16 residues. CDR3 in DNA: TGTGCCAGCAGCCAGAGGACAGGGGCGAACACCGGGGAGCTGTTTTTT. Protein sequence: CASSQRTGANTGELFF.

The chain recombines TRBV5-4 with TRBJ2-5; 8 bases match TRBD2. The germline CDR1 and CDR2 sequences are SGHNT and YYREEE (reference sequence). The J segment lost 0 bases and the V segment lost 3 bases, leaving 4 bases of the junction unmatched. This CDR3 spans 15 amino acids. CDR3 amino acids: CASSWGLGNQETQYF. The CDR3, as DNA: TGTGCCAGCAGCTGGGGACTAGGGAACCAAGAGACCCAGTACTTC.

The rearrangement links TRBV2 to TRBJ1-1, with D maybe TRBD1 (6 bases). Per the germline V gene, CDR1 is SNHLY and CDR2 is FYNNEI. The CDR3 has 13 residues. The CDR3 DNA sequence: TGTGAAAGCAATCAACAGGGGAACACTGAAGCTTTCTTT. This encodes CESNQQGNTEAFF.

The chain couples TRBV5-1 to TRBJ2-5; D is unclear. The CDR3 is 11 amino acids. Per the germline V gene, CDR1 is SGHRS and CDR2 is YFSETQ. The V and J ends lost 2 bases and 4 bases respectively, with 3 bases between them. The CDR3 sequence is CASSFLETQYF. As DNA, the CDR3 is TGCGCCAGCAGCTTTCTAGAGACCCAGTACTTC.

This chain joins TRBV11-3 and TRBJ2-3, with TRBD2 identical over 9 bases. Looked up from germline, CDR1 is SGHNT and CDR2 is YENEEA. The CDR3 runs to 15 residues. J was trimmed by 2 bases and V by 3 bases; bases with no gene match: 3. The CDR3 spells CASSLGLASTDTQYF. DNA of the CDR3: TGTGCCAGCAGCTTGGGACTAGCTTCCACAGATACGCAGTATTTT.

J is TRBJ1-1 and V is TRBV2; D remains ambiguous. With 6 bases removed from V and 0 bases from J, the gap between germline ends came to 8 bases. The germline V gene encodes CDR1 SNHLY and CDR2 FYNNEI. CDR3 length: 13 residues. CDR3 loop: CASRRFMNTEAFF. CDR3 sequence (DNA): TGTGCCAGCAGGAGGTTCATGAACACTGAAGCTTTCTTT.

The chain uses TRBV5-1 and TRBJ2-1; D uncertain. Germline CDR1 reads SGHRS; CDR2 reads YFSETQ. The CDR3 sequence is 13 residues long. Between the trimmed V and J ends, which lost 2 bases and 0 bases, there was a span of 3 bases. CDR3 bases: TGCGCCAGCAGCTTTAACTCCTACAATGAGCAGTTCTTC. It encodes CASSFNSYNEQFF.

The chain combines TRBV11-2 with TRBJ1-1; D gene uncertain. This CDR3 comprises 14 residues. Trimming removed 5 bases at V and 1 base at J, with 11 bases between. Germline V lookup: CDR1 SGHAT, CDR2 FQNNGV. The DNA for the CDR3 is TGTGCCAGCAGCCCAAACCCAGGGAACACTGAAGCTTTCTTT. It specifies CASSPNPGNTEAFF.

This chain uses TRBV12-5 with TRBJ2-3; D remains ambiguous. The V gene's germline CDR1 is LGHNT and CDR2 FRNRAP. V gave up 6 bases and J gave up 5 bases, with 9 bases separating them. This CDR3 spans 12 amino acids. The CDR3 DNA sequence: TGTGCTAGTGGACCTAAAATAGATACGCAGTATTTT. This codes for CASGPKIDTQYF.

This clone was seen a single time. The CDR3 region has the DNA TGTGCCAGCAGCCCGGGACAGGGGGCCCACGAGCAGTACTTC. Protein product: CASSPGQGAHEQYF. V usage is TRBV7-3 and J usage is TRBJ2-7; 12 positions match TRBD1. V dropped 5 bases and J dropped 5; count of bases not matched to a gene: 4. The CDR3 has 14 amino acids. CDR1 SGHTA and CDR2 FQGTGA come from the germline V gene.

The chain couples TRBV28 to TRBJ2-7, with D possibly matching TRBD2 (5 bases). There are 13 residues in the CDR3. V was cut by 3 bases and J by 2 bases, with 8 bases left in between. Looked up from germline, CDR1 is MDHEN and CDR2 is SYDVKM. The CDR3 is CASSLGVPYEQYF. CDR3 DNA sequence: TGTGCCAGCAGTTTGGGAGTCCCCTACGAGCAGTACTTC.

There are a few counts of this clone. The chain is built from TRBV7-2 and TRBJ2-5; 10 nucleotides match TRBD2. J gave up 5 bases and V 1 base, and 1 base lay outside the gene matches. From germline, CDR1 is SGHTA and CDR2 FQGNSA. The CDR3 runs to 14 residues. This CDR3 reads CASSLEGLAETQYF. The CDR3 DNA reads as TGTGCCAGCAGCTTAGAGGGACTAGCGGAGACCCAGTACTTC.